The 16 T cell receptor beta chains presented below share a single source sample, sequenced in a study of OX40 agonist ivuxolimab in advanced cancers. Sequencing was performed with immunoSEQ multiplex PCR; in TCRdb, only in-frame clones are kept and a portion is missing. The repertoire holds about 43,000 clones, approximately 86% seen once, with about 32% in the top ten. The specimen was CD4+ or CD8+ T cells sorted from blood, collected in a trial of the OX40 agonist ivuxolimab. These receptors came from an adult with an advanced solid tumor such as melanoma, head and neck, liver or kidney cancer.

The chain couples TRBV7-3 to TRBJ1-1, with D unresolved. The length of the CDR3 is 15 residues. Trimming stripped 4 bases from V and 0 bases from J, with 12 bases between. Germline loops: CDR1 SGHTA, CDR2 FQGTGA. The CDR3 spells CASSSRPGLNTEAFF. The CDR3 DNA reads as TGTGCCAGCAGCTCCCGGCCAGGACTGAACACTGAAGCTTTCTTT.

The chain recombines TRBV19 with TRBJ2-3; TRBD2 matches at 9 bases. The germline V gene encodes CDR1 LNHDA and CDR2 SQIVND (reference sequence). The CDR3 spans 16 residues. V trimming: 6 bases; J trimming: 2 bases; junction bases outside the gene matches: 9. CDR3 nucleotides: TGTGCCAGTAGGCCTCGACTAGCGGATAACACAGATACGCAGTATTTT. This sequence encodes CASRPRLADNTDTQYF.

This chain joins TRBV4-1 and TRBJ2-2; 16 nucleotides align to TRBD2. Germline V gene sequence: CDR1 MGHRA, CDR2 YSYEKL. The junction had 14 bases not matched to a gene; V was cut back by 5 bases and J by 2 bases. The CDR3 covers 21 residues. In DNA form, the CDR3 reads TGCGCCAGCAGCGCAAAGCCGGGACTAGCGGGGGGGAATATCAACACCGGGGAGCTGTTTTTT. Translation gives CASSAKPGLAGGNINTGELFF.

The V gene is TRBV6-5, the J gene TRBJ1-4; TRBD1 aligns across 8 bases. Germline V gene sequence: CDR1 MNHEY, CDR2 SVGAGI. The CDR3 contains 14 residues. V was pared by 4 bases and J by 8 bases, with 6 bases of the junction left unmatched. Here the CDR3 reads CASSLMTGDEKLFF. The DNA for the CDR3 is TGTGCCAGCAGTTTGATGACAGGGGACGAAAAACTGTTTTTT.

This chain joins TRBV28 and TRBJ2-2; 7 bases are a match to TRBD1. V shed 3 bases, J shed 4 bases, and the junction held 8 bases outside the gene matches. This CDR3 region has 16 residues. The germline V gene has CDR1 MDHEN and CDR2 SYDVKM. Here the CDR3 DNA reads TGTGCCAGCAGTTTGCCCCCTGGGACAGCCACCGGGGAGCTGTTTTTT. Translated, it gives CASSLPPGTATGELFF.

The chain has TRBV4-1 and TRBJ2-3; no firm D call. This CDR3 spans 15 amino acids. Germline V gene lookup returns CDR1 MGHRA and CDR2 YSYEKL. V gave up 1 base and J gave up 0 bases, with 8 bases separating them. CDR3 amino acids: CASSQVAYSTDTQYF. As DNA, the CDR3 is TGCGCCAGCAGCCAAGTGGCCTACAGCACAGATACGCAGTATTTT.

In this sample, this clone is medium-sized (0.01 to 0.1%). V and J are TRBV7-9 and TRBJ2-7, with D possibly being TRBD2 (6 bases). Germline CDR1 is SEHNR and CDR2 is FQNEAQ (reference sequence). Trimming left V 0 bases short and J 2 bases short, with 11 bases between. The CDR3 runs 15 residues. The CDR3 DNA reads as TGTGCCAGCAGCTTAGCTGGGGGGTCAACCTACGAGCAGTACTTC. Amino acid sequence: CASSLAGGSTYEQYF. The whole variable domain, filled in from reference TRBV7-9 and TRBJ2-7, reads DTGVSQNPRHKITKRGQNVTFRCDPISEHNRLYWYRQTLGQGPEFLTYFQNEAQLEKSRLLSDRFSAERPKGSFSTLEIQRTEQGDSAMYLCASSLAGGSTYEQYFGPGTRLTVT.

The V call is TRBV11-2, the J call TRBJ2-1; TRBD2 agrees at 7 bases. Per germline, CDR1 SGHAT and CDR2 FQNNGV. V was pared by 5 bases and J by 7 bases, with 11 bases of the junction left unmatched. The CDR3 loop spans 15 amino acids. The CDR3 loop reads CASSIFPGGGNEQFF. The CDR3 coding sequence is TGTGCCAGCAGCATCTTCCCGGGGGGAGGGAATGAGCAGTTCTTC.

The chain employs TRBV2 and TRBJ2-2, with TRBD1 matching over 9 bases. Unmatched junction bases numbered 3, after V lost 6 bases and J lost 1 base. This CDR3 spans 15 amino acids. Germline CDR1 is SNHLY and CDR2 is FYNNEI. CDR3 in amino acids: CASRGDRVNTGELFF. CDR3 nucleotides: TGTGCCAGCAGGGGGGACAGGGTGAACACCGGGGAGCTGTTTTTT.

The rearrangement uses TRBV6-1 and TRBJ2-5; 12 positions match TRBD2. The germline V gene encodes CDR1 MNHNS and CDR2 SASEGT. The ends lost 2 bases at V and 2 bases at J; junction bases unmatched: 0. The CDR3 is 15 residues long. The CDR3 protein is CASSELAGGQETQYF. The CDR3 nucleotides read TGTGCCAGCAGTGAACTAGCGGGGGGGCAAGAGACCCAGTACTTC.

This clone is termed large. CDR3: CASSPDGPTGATGELFF. The CDR3 coding sequence is TGTGCCAGCAGCCCGGACGGGCCTACTGGAGCCACCGGGGAGCTGTTTTTT. This sequence joins TRBV7-3 and TRBJ2-2, with D hard to call. The CDR3 spans 17 residues. V lost 5 bases and J lost 4, with 20 bases in between. Germline assignment: CDR1 SGHTA and CDR2 FQGTGA.

This clone was counted a single time. The rearrangement uses TRBV6-6 and TRBJ2-7, with TRBD1 matching over 8 bases. The CDR3 length is 14 residues. The V and J ends lost 2 bases and 7 bases, in that order; junction bases with no gene match: 7. Germline assignment: CDR1 MNHNY and CDR2 SVGAGI (reference sequence). CDR3 in amino acids: CASSYPDRVEEQYF. CDR3 DNA sequence: TGTGCCAGCAGTTACCCGGACAGGGTGGAGGAGCAGTACTTC.

This rearrangement joins TRBV30 to TRBJ2-7; 8 nucleotides line up with TRBD1. CDR1 and CDR2 from the germline V gene are GTSNPN and SVGIG (reference sequence). This CDR3 has 12 amino acids. The V gene end was trimmed by 3 bases and the J gene end by 6 bases; junction bases not matched to a gene: 4. This chain's CDR3 is CAWSPGQAEQYF. The CDR3 DNA reads as TGTGCCTGGAGCCCGGGACAGGCCGAGCAGTACTTC. Full variable domain (rest looked up from reference TRBV30 and TRBJ2-7): SQTIHQWPATLVQPVGSPLSLECTVEGTSNPNLYWYRQAAGRGLQLLFYSVGIGQISSEVPQNLSASRPQDRQFILSSKKLLLSDSGFYLCAWSPGQAEQYFGPGTRLTVT.

The gene calls are TRBV2 and TRBJ2-2; 7 nucleotides line up with TRBD2. Losses at the gene ends were 8 bases for V and 5 bases for J; bases not matched to a gene: 5. CDR1 is SNHLY, CDR2 FYNNEI, per germline. CDR3 length: 13 residues. CDR3 DNA: TGTGCCAGCCGCGGGAGAAATACCGGGGAGCTGTTTTTT. This gives the protein CASRGRNTGELFF. The entire variable domain, with the rest obtained from reference TRBV2 and TRBJ2-2, is as follows: EPEVTQTPSHQVTQMGQEVILRCVPISNHLYFYWYRQILGQKVEFLVSFYNNEISEKSEIFDDQFSVERPDGSNFTLKIRSTKLEDSAMYFCASRGRNTGELFFGEGSRLTVL.

The V and J genes are TRBV13 and TRBJ2-5; 8 bases are shared with TRBD2. Per the germline V gene, CDR1 is PRHDT and CDR2 is FYEKMQ (reference sequence). This CDR3 is built from 17 residues. V shed 6 bases, J shed 0 bases, and the junction held 12 bases outside the gene matches. Here the CDR3 reads CASSKVAGRRDQETQYF. The CDR3 DNA follows: TGTGCCAGCAGTAAAGTAGCGGGAAGACGGGACCAAGAGACCCAGTACTTC.

V is TRBV5-1 and J is TRBJ1-4; D is undetermined. V lost 2 bases to trimming and J lost 8 bases, with 7 bases between them. The length of the CDR3 is 12 residues. Germline CDR1 SGHRS, CDR2 YFSETQ. CDR3: CASSLPEEKLFF. The CDR3 DNA reads as TGCGCCAGCAGCTTACCAGAAGAAAAACTGTTTTTT.